This T cell receptor beta chain was captured by sequencing in a study of cytomegalovirus exposure and HLA in healthy donors. The study's findings and limits: Further analysis, carried out later, found HLA-associated TCR beta chains more clonally expanded than equally common other chains. Highly shared variants forming one cluster were likely a sequencing artifact.

Donors in the study were healthy people who gave bone marrow. This clone has a single count. Its target is not known. A multiplex PCR was run with 60 Vbeta primers and 13 Jbeta primers. Sequenced by immunoSEQ multiplex PCR; TCRdb stores in-frame clones only, minus some. The table includes 110,000 or so clones, 60% to 80% detected once. This CDR3 is 15 amino acids long. Germline V gene sequence: CDR1 LNHNV, CDR2 YYDKDF (reference sequence). V shed 0 bases and J shed 2 bases, with 11 bases lying between them. The rearrangement links TRBV15 to TRBJ2-7; D ambiguous. Input material: PBMCs. The receptor's source is a young woman in good health and CMV-seropositive. Written as DNA, the CDR3 is TGTGCCACCAGCAGAGATAACTTTGACACCTACGAGCAGTACTTC. Protein: CATSRDNFDTYEQYF.